The clone carrying this TCR beta chain was seen ten or more times. The antigen remains unidentified. The source of the sample is a study of T cells after yellow fever vaccination. Whole-study context: Those fractions that held only low numbers of cells were prepared using the SMART-Seq v4 Ultra Low Input RNA kit. The study, taken as a whole, reports: The booster saw the reappearance of most primary-vaccination clones (96% CD4, about 90% CD8).

MiXCR, applied by TCRdb to the 5' RACE reads, yields one record per CDR3 protein. The table includes over 250,000 distinct CDR3 sequences, over 4% detected once. This CDR3 region has 14 residues. V gave up 0 bases and J gave up 3 bases, with 9 bases separating them. Germline V gives CDR1 SGHRS, CDR2 YFSETQ. This sequence joins TRBV5-1 and TRBJ1-1; no reliable D call. The material sequenced was PBMCs, taken 5 days after the yellow fever booster vaccination. The TCR was taken from a man between 18 and 35 years old who received the YFV17D yellow fever vaccine. The CDR3: CASSLGGGYTEAFF. CDR3 DNA sequence: TGCGCCAGCAGCTTGGGGGGTGGGTACACTGAAGCTTTCTTT.